Given below is one T cell receptor beta chain in context. As yet, its antigen is unknown. This entry belongs to a study of cytomegalovirus exposure and HLA in healthy donors. Notes on the study in general: An Asian-associated ancestry cluster reportedly showed fewer N-insertions than the approximately 670-donor mean in a later analysis.

CDR3 size: 14 residues. Germline V gene lookup returns CDR1 MDHEN and CDR2 SYDVKM. The V and J ends lost 7 bases and 2 bases, in that order; junction bases with no gene match: 7. PCR employed 60 Vbeta and 13 Jbeta primers. TCRdb's copy holds only in-frame clones and misses some; the assay was immunoSEQ multiplex PCR. The sample shows about 150,000 clones, roughly 85% of them seen only once. The rearrangement links TRBV28 to TRBJ2-7; TRBD1 agrees at 8 bases. The sequenced sample was PBMCs. The receptor's source is a woman younger than 30 in good health and CMV-seronegative. DNA for the CDR3: TGTGCCAGCACATTGACAGGGGAGGCCTACGAGCAGTACTTC. It encodes CASTLTGEAYEQYF.